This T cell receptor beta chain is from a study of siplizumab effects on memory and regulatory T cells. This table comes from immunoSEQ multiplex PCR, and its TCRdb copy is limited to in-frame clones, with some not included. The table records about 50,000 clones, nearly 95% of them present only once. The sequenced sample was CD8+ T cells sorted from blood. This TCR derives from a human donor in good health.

CDR3 in DNA: TGTGCCAGCAGCCCGCCGGCCAGCTCCTACAATGAGCAGTTCTTC. It is translated as CASSPPASSYNEQFF. The chain is built from TRBV7-3 and TRBJ2-1; D is undetermined. V lost 5 bases, J lost 0 bases, and 11 bases lay in between. Germline CDR1 SGHTA, CDR2 FQGTGA. The CDR3 has 15 amino acids.